This is a list of T cell receptor beta chains from one sample in a study of blood T cell repertoires in COVID-19. Using immunoSEQ multiplex PCR, the repertoire was profiled, and TCRdb retains in-frame clones only, with some absent. Of about 95,000 clones in the sample, 70% to 85% were seen once. The specimen sequenced was peripheral blood. Receptors were obtained from a human donor in a cohort sampled during active COVID-19. The CDR3 runs from the conserved cysteine through the conserved F or W. Fields, in order: clone size, D gene, V gene, J gene, CDR3 protein, CDR3 DNA. A D gene is named only where the DNA matches it firmly. Not every row has a clone size; where given, it reads once, few, many or a size class.

NA	NA	TRBV18	TRBJ1-6	CASSPPSRVDNSPLHF	TGTGCCAGCTCACCACCTTCCAGGGTAGATAATTCACCCCTCCACTTT
NA	TRBD1	TRBV12-3/TRBV12-4	TRBJ1-2	CASSPDRLYGYTF	TGTGCCAGCAGTCCGGACAGGCTCTATGGCTACACCTTC
few	NA	TRBV18	TRBJ1-4	CASSLSTGPGEKLFF	TGTGCCAGCTCACTCTCGACAGGCCCAGGAGAAAAACTGTTTTTT
few	TRBD1	TRBV5-4	TRBJ1-1	CASSLGQAGFEAFF	TGTGCCAGCAGCCTGGGACAGGCGGGTTTCGAAGCTTTCTTT
NA	NA	TRBV7-2	TRBJ1-3	CASSFFRASSGNTIYF	TGTGCCAGCAGCTTCTTCAGGGCTTCCTCTGGAAACACCATATATTTT
NA	NA	TRBV24-1	TRBJ2-5	CATSEQRHQQETQYF	TGTGCCACCAGTGAACAGAGACACCAACAAGAGACCCAGTACTTC
once	NA	TRBV11-1	TRBJ1-1	CASSLAPGTEAFF	TGTGCCAGCAGCTTAGCCCCCGGCACTGAAGCTTTCTTT
NA	NA	TRBV5-1	TRBJ1-1	CASSLIGVDTEAFF	TGCGCCAGCAGCTTGATCGGGGTCGACACTGAAGCTTTCTTT
NA	TRBD2	TRBV10-1	TRBJ2-6	CASSVGTSGFSGANVLTF	TGCGCCAGCAGTGTCGGGACTAGCGGGTTCTCTGGGGCCAACGTCCTGACTTTC
NA	TRBD2	TRBV7-6	TRBJ2-7	CASSFSGMSSYEQYF	TGTGCCAGCAGCTTTAGCGGGATGAGCTCCTACGAGCAGTACTTC
NA	TRBD1	TRBV27	TRBJ1-2	CASSPGTGNYGYTF	TGTGCCAGCAGTCCCGGGACAGGGAACTATGGCTACACCTTC
NA	NA	TRBV7-2	TRBJ1-4	CASSFVPGEKLFF	TGTGCCAGCAGCTTTGTCCCCGGTGAAAAACTGTTTTTT
NA	NA	TRBV24-1	TRBJ1-6	CATSGRRDLNSPLHF	TGTGCCACCAGTGGGAGGCGTGACCTTAATTCACCCCTCCACTTT
few	NA	TRBV7-2	TRBJ1-2	CASSLPGANYGYTF	TGTGCCAGCAGCTTACCGGGAGCCAACTATGGCTACACCTTC
once	TRBD1	TRBV27	TRBJ1-5	CASRGQGGQPQHF	TGTGCCAGCAGGGGGCAGGGGGGACAGCCCCAGCATTTT
NA	NA	TRBV6-5	TRBJ1-1	CASSYQVNTEAFF	TGTGCCAGCAGTTACCAGGTGAACACTGAAGCTTTCTTT
few	NA	TRBV7-9	TRBJ2-7	CASSHKQGREQYF	TGTGCCAGCAGCCACAAACAGGGTAGGGAGCAGTACTTC
NA	NA	TRBV2	TRBJ2-3	CASSDRGVRTDTQYF	TGTGCCAGCAGTGACAGGGGAGTGCGTACAGATACGCAGTATTTT
NA	TRBD2	TRBV29-1	TRBJ2-3	CSVRLAGISDTQYF	TGCAGCGTTAGACTAGCGGGAATTTCAGATACGCAGTATTTT
NA	TRBD1	TRBV10-3	TRBJ2-7	CAISESKWTGGIYEQYF	TGTGCCATCAGTGAGTCGAAGTGGACAGGGGGGATCTACGAGCAGTACTTC
NA	NA	TRBV27	TRBJ2-5	CASSAAGVMEETQYF	TGTGCCAGCAGTGCAGCAGGGGTAATGGAAGAGACCCAGTACTTC
NA	TRBD1	TRBV27	TRBJ1-5	CASSSAGGGSNQPQHF	TGTGCCAGCAGCTCGGCAGGGGGCGGGAGCAATCAGCCCCAGCATTTT
NA	NA	TRBV3-1/TRBV3-2	TRBJ2-5	CASSQGLGERETQYF	TGTGCCAGCAGCCAAGGTTTAGGGGAACGGGAGACCCAGTACTTC
NA	NA	TRBV3-1/TRBV3-2	TRBJ1-5	CASSQDLGDQPQHF	TGTGCCAGCAGCCAAGATCTGGGCGATCAGCCCCAGCATTTT
NA	TRBD1	TRBV7-9	TRBJ1-1	CASSLGQGAAEAFF	TGTGCCAGCAGCTTAGGACAGGGGGCTGCTGAAGCTTTCTTT
NA	TRBD2	TRBV6-6	TRBJ2-7	CACRTSGNGEQYF	TGTGCCTGCCGGACTAGCGGGAACGGCGAGCAGTACTTC
NA	TRBD2	TRBV28	TRBJ2-7	CASTPGWTSGSPTYEQYF	TGTGCCAGCACTCCCGGGTGGACTAGCGGGAGCCCCACCTACGAGCAGTACTTC
NA	NA	TRBV3-1/TRBV3-2	TRBJ2-3	CASSHETDTQYF	TGTGCCAGCAGCCATGAGACAGATACGCAGTATTTT
NA	NA	TRBV18	TRBJ2-3	CASSPPVSTDTQYF	TGTGCCAGCTCACCACCGGTTAGTACAGATACGCAGTATTTT
NA	TRBD1	TRBV6-5	TRBJ2-7	CASIAGTGPYEQYF	TGTGCCAGCATAGCCGGGACAGGGCCCTACGAGCAGTACTTC
NA	NA	TRBV19	TRBJ2-2	CASRTDRNTGELFF	TGTGCCAGTAGAACTGACAGAAACACCGGGGAGCTGTTTTTT
NA	NA	TRBV5-1	TRBJ2-1	CASSPGGGDSYNEQFF	TGCGCCAGCAGCCCCGGGGGTGGAGACTCCTACAATGAGCAGTTCTTC
NA	NA	TRBV3-1/TRBV3-2	TRBJ1-5	CASSQSGPAGNQPQHF	TGTGCCAGCAGCCAAAGCGGTCCCGCTGGGAATCAGCCCCAGCATTTT
NA	NA	TRBV15	TRBJ2-1	CATSRQGGNEQFF	TGTGCCACCAGCAGACAGGGGGGCAATGAGCAGTTCTTC
NA	TRBD2	TRBV19	TRBJ2-3	CASSIAGGPDTQYF	TGTGCCAGTAGTATTGCGGGGGGGCCAGATACGCAGTATTTT
NA	NA	TRBV24-1	TRBJ2-3	CATSDRRTGLADTQYF	TGTGCCACCAGTGACCGCCGCACAGGGCTCGCAGATACGCAGTATTTT
NA	NA	TRBV18	TRBJ1-5	CASSRQVSSNQPQHF	TGTGCCAGCTCACGACAGGTCTCTAGCAATCAGCCCCAGCATTTT
NA	NA	TRBV2	TRBJ1-4	CASSGVGATNEKLFF	TGTGCCAGCTCGGGAGTTGGGGCAACTAATGAAAAACTGTTTTTT
once	NA	TRBV19	TRBJ2-2	CASSIPNTGELFF	TGTGCCAGTAGTATCCCCAATACCGGGGAGCTGTTTTTT
NA	TRBD1	TRBV18	TRBJ2-1	CASSPENRGNEQFF	TGTGCCAGCTCACCGGAGAACAGGGGTAATGAGCAGTTCTTC
NA	TRBD2	TRBV7-2	TRBJ2-1	CASSLARSSGGPQFF	TGTGCCAGCAGCTTAGCGCGGTCCAGCGGGGGGCCGCAGTTCTTC
NA	TRBD2	TRBV19	TRBJ2-3	CASSPAGGVTDTQYF	TGTGCCAGTAGTCCGGCGGGGGGCGTCACAGATACGCAGTATTTT